The 16 T cell receptor beta chains below were found in one sample sequenced in a study of neurological immune-mediated disorders. Time point noted: longitudinal time-point 1 (baseline). MiXCR, run by TCRdb on the 5' RACE reads, gives a single entry per CDR3 protein. The data contain some 49,000 distinct CDR3 sequences, about 9% of them singletons. Sequencing was performed on PBMCs. Receptors were obtained from a woman in her thirties or forties in good health.

This clonotype was observed at least ten times. The chain is built from TRBV6-1 and TRBJ1-6; D ambiguous. This CDR3 is 14 amino acids long. V was cut by 0 bases and J by 9 bases, with 9 bases left in between. The germline gives CDR1 MNHNS, CDR2 SASEGT. The CDR3 loop is CASSEAFRSSPLHF. The CDR3 DNA reads TGTGCCAGCAGTGAAGCCTTTAGGAGTTCACCCCTCCACTTT.

The table lists this clonotype with many counts. This chain links TRBV7-2 with TRBJ1-1, with no clear D. The CDR3 consists of 13 residues. The germline V gene has CDR1 SGHTA and CDR2 FQGNSA. V dropped 6 bases and J dropped 1 base, with 9 bases sitting between them. The CDR3 DNA is TGTGCCAGCAGTCGAGACCGGAACACTGAAGCTTTCTTT. Residues: CASSRDRNTEAFF. Full variable domain (remainder filled in from reference TRBV7-2 and TRBJ1-1): GAGVSQSPSNKVTEKGKDVELRCDPISGHTALYWYRQSLGQGLEFLIYFQGNSAPDKSGLPSDRFSAERTGGSVSTLTIQRTQQEDSAVYLCASSRDRNTEAFFGQGTRLTVV.

The CDR3, as DNA: TGTGCCAGCAGCGGGGGGGGAGGGGAAGGCAATGAGCAGTTCTTC. It translates to CASSGGGGEGNEQFF. This chain joins TRBV9 and TRBJ2-1, with 7 bases fitting TRBD2. This CDR3 comprises 15 residues. V lost 3 bases and J lost 6; bases outside the gene matches: 9. Germline CDR1 SGDLS, CDR2 YYNGEE.

In its sample, this clonotype was seen many times. The chain has TRBV12-3 or TRBV12-4 and TRBJ2-1, with 7 bases matching TRBD2. The CDR3 loop spans 16 amino acids. J was trimmed by 0 bases and V by 5 bases; bases with no gene match: 7. CDR3: CASSPREGLSYNEQFF. The CDR3 nucleotides are TGTGCCAGCAGTCCCAGGGAGGGACTCTCCTACAATGAGCAGTTCTTC.

This clonotype was detected ten times or more. This chain links TRBV20-1 with TRBJ2-3; possibly TRBD1 for D (5 bases). Deletions cut 3 bases from V and 0 bases from J, with 10 bases between. The CDR3 length is 14 residues. Germline values: CDR1 DFQATT, CDR2 SNEGSKA (reference sequence). The CDR3 loop is CSARPSGSTDTQYF. CDR3 bases: TGCAGTGCTAGGCCGTCAGGGAGCACAGATACGCAGTATTTT.

The table lists this clonotype with many counts. The rearrangement joins TRBV11-1 to TRBJ2-5, with a possible D match to TRBD2 (6 bases). The CDR3 extends over 15 amino acids. CDR1 is SGHAT, CDR2 FQDESV, per germline (reference sequence). Trimming stripped 1 base from V and 5 bases from J, with 14 bases between. CDR3: CASSLGVGRGETQYF. CDR3 sequence (DNA): TGTGCCAGCAGCTTAGGCGTGGGCCGGGGGGAGACCCAGTACTTC.

There are many counts of this clonotype. The CDR3 nucleotides are TGTGCCAGCAGCGACAGCTTCAACTATGGCTACACCTTC. Protein: CASSDSFNYGYTF. V is TRBV6-5 and J is TRBJ1-2, with a possible D match to TRBD1 (5 bases). The CDR3 extends over 13 amino acids. Germline V gives CDR1 MNHEY, CDR2 SVGAGI. V was cut by 6 bases and J by 2 bases, with 10 bases left in between.

At least ten counts were recorded for this clonotype. The genes are TRBV10-3 and TRBJ2-7, with TRBD1 matching over 8 bases. The CDR3 extends over 14 amino acids. CDR1 and CDR2 from the germline V gene are ENHRY and SYGVKD. The V gene end was trimmed by 2 bases and the J gene end by 6 bases; junction bases not matched to a gene: 6. CDR3 DNA sequence: TGTGCCATCAGTGAGCCAACAGGGGGTAGCGAGCAGTACTTC. Protein: CAISEPTGGSEQYF.

In this sample, this clonotype turned up once. This rearrangement joins TRBV18 to TRBJ2-5; 12 nucleotides agree with TRBD1. V shed 4 bases and J 7 bases; nucleotides not matched to a gene: 4. This CDR3 contains 14 residues. In germline, CDR1 is KGHSH, CDR2 LQKENI. The CDR3 loop is CASSRDRGQGTQYF. The CDR3 DNA reads TGTGCCAGCTCACGGGACAGGGGGCAGGGGACCCAGTACTTC.

As regards this clonotype: One base away lies a much larger clone, so this may be a sequencing read error. The chain joins TRBV12-3 or TRBV12-4 to TRBJ1-1; D is ambiguous. The CDR3 runs to 11 residues. The CDR3 here is CSSALNTEAFF. As DNA, the CDR3 is TGTTCCAGCGCGCTCAACACTGAAGCTTTCTTT.

This clonotype counts as medium-sized. This chain links TRBV20-1 with TRBJ1-5; D gene ambiguous. Germline V gene lookup returns CDR1 DFQATT and CDR2 SNEGSKA (reference sequence). V shed 6 bases and J shed 0 bases, with 9 bases lying between them. This CDR3 spans 13 amino acids. CDR3 loop: CSALTDSNQPQHF. The DNA of the CDR3 is TGCAGTGCGTTAACCGATAGCAATCAGCCCCAGCATTTT.

V gene TRBV6-6 combines with J gene TRBJ2-2, with D unclear. Germline V gene sequence: CDR1 MNHNY, CDR2 SVGAGI (reference sequence). Trimming shortened V by 3 bases and J by 2 bases, and 16 bases separated the two germline ends. The CDR3 contains 17 residues. CDR3 region: CASSYSVAGGNTGELFF. DNA for the CDR3: TGTGCCAGCAGTTATTCGGTGGCAGGCGGAAACACCGGGGAGCTGTTTTTT.

This clonotype was detected a few times. V gene TRBV18 combines with J gene TRBJ1-4; 8 nucleotides line up with TRBD1. Per germline, CDR1 KGHSH and CDR2 LQKENI. The CDR3 runs to 15 residues. V gave up 2 bases and J gave up 5 bases; unmatched junction bases: 4. The CDR3 is CASSPGQGGNEKLFF. The CDR3 DNA is TGTGCCAGCTCACCAGGACAGGGAGGAAATGAAAAACTGTTTTTT. The complete variable domain, with remaining parts taken from reference TRBV18 and TRBJ1-4, reads NAGVMQNPRHLVRRRGQEARLRCSPMKGHSHVYWYRQLPEEGLKFMVYLQKENIIDESGMPKERFSAEFPKEGPSILRIQQVVRGDSAAYFCASSPGQGGNEKLFFGSGTQLSVL.

In its sample, this clonotype was seen many times. The rearrangement links TRBV10-3 to TRBJ2-7; D is unclear. The CDR3 totals 13 residues. Germline V lookup: CDR1 ENHRY, CDR2 SYGVKD. V was clipped by 6 bases and J by 2 bases, with 11 bases between them. CDR3 protein: CAIRGLGPYEQYF. For the CDR3, the DNA is TGTGCCATCAGAGGGCTAGGACCCTACGAGCAGTACTTC.

A remark on this clonotype: This may come from a read error, since a much larger clone is one base off. The chain combines TRBV13 with TRBJ1-4; perhaps TRBD1 as D (6 bases). Per germline, CDR1 PRHDT and CDR2 FYEKMQ (reference sequence). V lost 0 bases, J lost 5 bases, and 16 bases lay in between. The CDR3 runs 17 residues. The CDR3 DNA is TGTGCCAGCAGCTTAGGGGGGGACAAGCTCGCCAATGAAAAACTGTTTTTT. It codes for CASSLGGDKLANEKLFF.

This clonotype occurred many times. The chain joins TRBV7-3 to TRBJ2-5; perhaps D is TRBD1 or TRBD2 (5 bases each). Trimming took 5 bases from V and 2 from J, leaving 9 bases between them. CDR1 SGHTA and CDR2 FQGTGA come from the germline V gene. The CDR3 is 13 residues long. CDR3 DNA: TGTGCCAGCAGCGGGACGCCACAAGAGACCCAGTACTTC. Its protein is CASSGTPQETQYF. The full variable domain, completed using reference TRBV7-3 and TRBJ2-5, is GAGVSQTPSNKVTEKGKYVELRCDPISGHTALYWYRQSLGQGPEFLIYFQGTGAADDSGLPNDRFFAVRPEGSVSTLKIQRTERGDSAVYLCASSGTPQETQYFGPGTRLLVL.